This note documents a single TCR beta chain sequence. This clone's antigen is unknown. Per-nucleotide qualities are absent, and no much larger clonotype sits a single base away. TCRbeta CDR3 regions were amplified from genomic DNA using the immunoSEQ Assay, a bias-controlled multiplex PCR. On the authors' methods: The number of nucleated cells in each sample was estimated by amplification of reference gene primers within the assay. To quantify the absolute abundance of each unique TCRbeta CDR3 rearrangement, sequence reads were collapsed and filtered. For each sample, productive Simpson clonality was calculated as the square root of Simpson's diversity index across productive rearrangements. As stored in TCRdb, this immuneACCESS dataset retains in-frame rearrangements with V and J assigned. A fraction of the clones does not appear; measured against another copy, unresolved V genes explain less than half of the discrepancy, and the remainder lacks a known reason. V, J and clone size were drawn from that table, and D and trimming were deduced from the DNA. This sample comprises under 150,000 clones, 85% to 90% of them detected only once. About 2.5% of the sample goes to the ten largest clones.

The CDR3, from cysteine to phenylalanine, totals 15 residues. The kept DNA is CDR3 alone, 45 bases in frame from the first base. Trimming removed 0 bases from V and 3 bases from J, leaving 13 bases between the germline ends. In the germline V gene, CDR1 corresponds to SGHRS and CDR2 to YFSETQ. Each collaborating institution followed its own protocols to collect whole blood in K2EDTA tubes. For TCRbeta analysis, collaborator samples were shipped as frozen whole blood, as isolated PBMCs, or as DNA extracted from either sample type. This sample is drawn from a study of blood T cell repertoires in COVID-19 (dated by TCRdb to 2020 to 2022). Notes on the research overall: Samples covering the acute and convalescent phases of COVID-19 were provided by collaborators in the United States, Italy and Spain. The material from the prospective study consisted of cDNA or gDNA derived from T cells, B-cell-depleted T cells, or PBMCs. Subjects who had been exposed to COVID-19, were actively infected with it, or had recovered from it provided the deeply sampled blood TCRbeta repertoires that made up the dataset. The repertoires were released in a freely available public database intended as a resource for research on the immune response to SARS-CoV-2. Samples were obtained from the ongoing ImmuneRACE study (first 160 participants) and from roughly 1,300 subjects provided by 6 global collaborators. The sample metadata nearly always contained a de-identified subject ID, COVID-19 status, age in years and sex. Where available, HLA class I and class II types were obtained from metadata supplied by the sample provider rather than from assay-based typing. The paper as a whole reports these results and caveats: The quantity of clinical and demographic metadata differed by source and by participant and was supplied without curation.

The origin of this receptor is a human donor in a cohort sampled during active COVID-19. Recombination joined TRBV5-1 with TRBJ2-7; the D gene is possibly TRBD2, with 6 bases matching. The sample consisted of peripheral blood. The DNA reads TGCGCCAGCAGCTTGGCGCGGGGCATGGGCTACGAGCAGTACTTC. The translation is CASSLARGMGYEQYF.